A single sample gave rise to the 16 T cell receptor beta chains below, sequenced in a study of blood T cell repertoires in COVID-19. Assay: immunoSEQ multiplex PCR; the TCRdb copy retains only in-frame clones and omits some. The sample includes about 80,000 clones, more than 65% of them seen just once. The sequenced sample was peripheral blood. The source is a man aged 80 or over with acute or convalescent COVID-19.

The V gene is TRBV19, the J gene TRBJ1-4, with 8 bases aligning to TRBD1. The CDR3 runs 14 residues. The V and J ends lost 3 bases and 5 bases, in that order; junction bases with no gene match: 2. The germline V gene has CDR1 LNHDA and CDR2 SQIVND (reference sequence). Written as DNA, the CDR3 is TGTGCCAGTAGTATCGGACAGGGAAATGAAAAACTGTTTTTT. Translation: CASSIGQGNEKLFF.

This chain joins TRBV19 and TRBJ1-2; 7 nucleotides agree with TRBD1. Germline V gene lookup returns CDR1 LNHDA and CDR2 SQIVND (reference sequence). The V segment lost 2 bases and the J segment 4 bases; nucleotides outside the gene matches: 4. CDR3 size: 14 residues. This CDR3 reads CASSIQQGPYGYTF. The CDR3 coding sequence is TGTGCCAGTAGTATACAACAGGGGCCCTATGGCTACACCTTC.

The chain has TRBV19 and TRBJ2-3, with D uncertain. The CDR3 sequence is 16 residues long. Trimming removed 6 bases at V and 6 bases at J, with 22 bases between. CDR1 and CDR2 (germline): LNHDA, SQIVND (reference sequence). The CDR3 loop is CASRRTQFIHTDTQYF. CDR3 nucleotide sequence: TGTGCCAGTAGGAGAACACAGTTTATTCACACGGATACGCAGTATTTT.

This clone occurred once. The rearrangement joins TRBV5-1 to TRBJ1-1, with TRBD1 matching 8 bases. Germline CDR1 reads SGHRS; CDR2 reads YFSETQ. CDR3 size: 15 residues. V lost 4 bases to trimming and J lost 1 base; unmatched junction nucleotides: 6. CDR3 coding DNA: TGCGCCAGCAGCGCGGGGACAGGACAGAACACTGAAGCTTTCTTT. It is translated as CASSAGTGQNTEAFF.

The chain carries TRBV7-3 and TRBJ1-2; tentatively, D is TRBD1 (5 bases). Germline assignment: CDR1 SGHTA and CDR2 FQGTGA. V was cut by 0 bases and J by 3 bases, with 14 bases left in between. This CDR3 region has 16 residues. The CDR3 DNA reads as TGTGCCAGCAGCTTAACCGCTGGGGGGTTCGACTATGGCTACACCTTC. Its protein is CASSLTAGGFDYGYTF. Together with reference TRBV7-3 and TRBJ1-2, the CDR3 gives the full variable domain: GAGVSQTPSNKVTEKGKYVELRCDPISGHTALYWYRQSLGQGPEFLIYFQGTGAADDSGLPNDRFFAVRPEGSVSTLKIQRTERGDSAVYLCASSLTAGGFDYGYTFGSGTRLTVV.

J is TRBJ2-3 and V is TRBV24-1, with D uncertain. The CDR3 loop spans 13 amino acids. The V and J ends lost 3 bases and 8 bases respectively, with 11 bases between them. The germline V gene has CDR1 KGHDR and CDR2 SFDVKD. The CDR3: CATSDPADGTQYF. The CDR3 bases are TGTGCCACCAGTGATCCCGCGGATGGTACGCAGTATTTT.

V usage is TRBV5-1 and J usage is TRBJ1-4; TRBD1 matches 10 bases. Germline V gene data show CDR1 as SGHRS and CDR2 as YFSETQ. This CDR3 spans 15 amino acids. Losses at the gene ends were 0 bases for V and 8 bases for J; bases not matched to a gene: 4. This CDR3 is CASSLEGTGEEKLFF. The CDR3 region has the DNA TGCGCCAGCAGCTTGGAGGGGACAGGGGAGGAAAAACTGTTTTTT.

The CDR3 DNA reads as TGTGCCAGCTCACCACCGTTGGGACAGGGGAGGGAGACCCAGTACTTC. Its protein product is CASSPPLGQGRETQYF. V and J are TRBV18 and TRBJ2-5; 10 nucleotides line up with TRBD1. CDR1 KGHSH and CDR2 LQKENI come from the germline V gene. This CDR3 region has 16 residues. V lost 0 bases, J lost 5 bases, and 6 bases stayed unmatched.

This chain joins TRBV2 and TRBJ1-2, with 7 positions matching TRBD1. The germline gives CDR1 SNHLY, CDR2 FYNNEI. V dropped 2 bases and J dropped 6; count of bases not matched to a gene: 3. This CDR3 region has 13 residues. For the CDR3, the DNA is TGTGCCAGCAGTGAATCTGACAGGGATGGCTACACCTTC. As protein: CASSESDRDGYTF. Based on the CDR3 plus reference TRBV2 and TRBJ1-2, the full variable domain is EPEVTQTPSHQVTQMGQEVILRCVPISNHLYFYWYRQILGQKVEFLVSFYNNEISEKSEIFDDQFSVERPDGSNFTLKIRSTKLEDSAMYFCASSESDRDGYTFGSGTRLTVV.

This clone was recorded a few times. Sequence at one end of the junction differs from germline and may be a read error. V is TRBV6-6 and J is TRBJ2-7, with TRBD1 matching 9 bases. The CDR3 loop spans 13 amino acids. The germline V gene encodes CDR1 MNHNY and CDR2 SVGAGI (reference sequence). CDR3: CASSYLDRGEKYF. For the CDR3, the DNA is TGTGCCAGCAGTTACTTGGACAGGGGCGAGAAGTACTTC.

J is TRBJ1-5 and V is TRBV10-2, with 8 bases aligning to TRBD1. Germline V gives CDR1 WSHSY, CDR2 SAAADI. V shed 6 bases and J 6 bases; nucleotides not matched to a gene: 10. CDR3 length: 15 residues. This CDR3 is CASREEAGGGQPQHF. Here the CDR3 DNA reads TGCGCCAGCAGGGAGGAGGCAGGGGGCGGTCAGCCCCAGCATTTT.

The J gene is TRBJ2-1, the V gene TRBV9; 15 nucleotides match TRBD2. The CDR3 is 17 amino acids. After removal of 4 bases from V and 4 bases from J, the junction contained 6 bases not matched to a gene. Germline CDR1 is SGDLS and CDR2 is YYNGEE. CDR3 region: CASSPGTSGGKYNEQFF. In nucleotides, the CDR3 is TGTGCCAGCAGCCCGGGGACTAGCGGGGGGAAGTACAATGAGCAGTTCTTC.

The chain has TRBV5-8 and TRBJ1-2; D is perhaps TRBD1 (6 bases). The CDR3 has 10 amino acids. Per the germline V gene, CDR1 is SGHTS and CDR2 is YDEGEE. Trimming shortened V by 8 bases and J by 7 bases, and 9 bases separated the two germline ends. The CDR3 sequence is CARGAGGYTF. CDR3 in DNA: TGTGCCAGGGGGGCAGGTGGCTACACCTTC.

The rearrangement joins TRBV24-1 to TRBJ2-2, with D maybe TRBD2 (5 bases). The CDR3 is made up of 16 amino acids. Germline V lookup: CDR1 KGHDR, CDR2 SFDVKD. The V end lost 4 bases, the J end lost 6 bases, and 17 bases lay between the germline ends. CDR3 amino acids: CATSDAAGDLAGELFF. The DNA for the CDR3 is TGTGCCACCAGTGACGCCGCCGGGGATCTAGCCGGGGAGCTGTTTTTT.

The rearrangement links TRBV11-3 to TRBJ1-1; D is perhaps TRBD1 (6 bases). V shed 4 bases and J shed 1 base, with 16 bases lying between them. Germline CDR1 and CDR2: SGHNT and YENEEA. This CDR3 has 16 residues. DNA for the CDR3: TGTGCCAGCAGCTCGGGACACGGGATGGGGAACACTGAAGCTTTCTTT. Translation gives CASSSGHGMGNTEAFF. Complete variable domain (other parts from reference TRBV11-3 and TRBJ1-1): EAGVVQSPRYKIIEKKQPVAFWCNPISGHNTLYWYLQNLGQGPELLIRYENEEAVDDSQLPKDRFSAERLKGVDSTLKIQPAELGDSAVYLCASSSGHGMGNTEAFFGQGTRLTVV.

A word on this clone: Other DNA sequences in the sample encode the same CDR3. The genes are TRBV3-1 (or the pseudogene TRBV3-2) and TRBJ2-5; 8 bases are shared with TRBD2. The germline V gene has CDR1 LGHDT and CDR2 YNNKEL (reference sequence). The CDR3 totals 15 residues. Unmatched junction bases numbered 2, after V lost 1 base and J lost 1 base. The CDR3 coding sequence is TGTGCCAGCAGCCAAGCGGCGGGGGGCCAAGAGACCCAGTACTTC. The encoded protein is CASSQAAGGQETQYF.